The 20 T cell receptor beta chains below were found in one sample sequenced in a study of regulatory T cells in long-lasting Graves disease. As to time point: newly diagnosed GD, antithyroid drugs for less than 3 months. Extracted PBMC RNA gave rise to the TCR library. Relying on iRepertoire HTBI primers and Arm-PCR of CDR3 regions, the team built TCR beta libraries. TCRdb fed the multiplex PCR reads into MiXCR, producing one record per CDR3 protein. Of roughly 420,000 distinct CDR3 sequences in the sample, around 17% were seen once. These same data were also listed under a study on T cells in Graves' hyperthyroidism and ophthalmopathy.

The input for sequencing was peripheral blood mononuclear cells (PBMCs), taken at new diagnosis, from a patient treated with antithyroid drugs. The receptors shown here come from a woman aged 18-29 years with Graves disease.

This clonotype came up a few times. The genes are TRBV12-3 or TRBV12-4 and TRBJ1-1, with TRBD1 identical over 7 bases. Trimming took 5 bases from V and 0 from J; bases not matched to a gene: 6. CDR3 size: 15 residues. CDR3 protein: CASSPKGALNTEAFF. The CDR3 DNA sequence: TGTGCCAGCAGTCCTAAGGGGGCATTGAACACTGAAGCTTTCTTT.

In this sample, this clonotype turned up a few times. The chain has TRBV5-4 and TRBJ2-7, with D possibly being TRBD2 (7 bases). This CDR3 spans 14 amino acids. V lost 6 bases and J 7 bases, leaving 20 bases between the germline ends. Germline values: CDR1 SGHNT, CDR2 YYREEE (reference sequence). CDR3 sequence: CASTRGRALEEQYF. The DNA of the CDR3 is TGTGCCAGCACTAGGGGGAGGGCCCTAGAAGAGCAGTACTTC.

The chain carries TRBV11-3 and TRBJ2-5; 13 nucleotides match TRBD2. The CDR3 is 18 amino acids. The trim removed 5 bases at V and 2 bases at J, leaving 11 bases unmatched. Germline values: CDR1 SGHNT, CDR2 YENEEA. The CDR3 loop reads CASSQQLAGGPGQETQYF. CDR3 DNA: TGTGCCAGCAGCCAACAACTAGCGGGAGGGCCGGGGCAAGAGACCCAGTACTTC.

The table lists this clonotype with many counts. The chain carries TRBV7-3 and TRBJ2-3; D is unresolved. Trimming removed 5 bases at V and 4 bases at J, with 16 bases between. The CDR3 sequence is 15 residues long. Per the germline V gene, CDR1 is SGHTA and CDR2 is FQGTGA. The DNA of the CDR3 is TGTGCCAGCAGCCGAAATGGACCTTACGCAGATACGCAGTATTTT. Translation: CASSRNGPYADTQYF.

A few counts support this clonotype. This chain links TRBV27 with TRBJ2-7; D uncertain. The germline V gene encodes CDR1 MNHEY and CDR2 SMNVEV (reference sequence). The CDR3 is made up of 15 amino acids. V dropped 5 bases and J dropped 5 bases, with 19 bases sitting between them. The CDR3 loop is CASSPYLARSNEQYF. The CDR3 DNA follows: TGTGCCAGCAGTCCTTATTTGGCCCGGAGCAACGAGCAGTACTTC.

Only a few counts were recorded for this clonotype. V usage is TRBV11-1 and J usage is TRBJ1-3; D is undetermined. The V gene lost 5 bases and the J gene lost 3 bases, with 5 bases spanning the gap. The CDR3 consists of 12 residues. Germline V gene lookup returns CDR1 SGHAT and CDR2 FQDESV (reference sequence). This chain's CDR3 is CASSVFGNTIYF. DNA of the CDR3: TGTGCCAGCAGCGTCTTTGGAAACACCATATATTTT. The full variable domain, in which reference TRBV11-1 and TRBJ1-3 provide the parts outside the CDR3, is EAEVAQSPRYKITEKSQAVAFWCDPISGHATLYWYRQILGQGPELLVQFQDESVVDDSQLPKDRFSAERLKGVDSTLKIQPAELGDSAMYLCASSVFGNTIYFGEGSWLTVV.

This clonotype was seen a handful of times. The chain recombines TRBV5-1 with TRBJ1-5, with D hard to call. V was clipped by 0 bases and J by 0 bases, with 10 bases between them. The germline gives CDR1 SGHRS, CDR2 YFSETQ. This CDR3 comprises 16 residues. The DNA of the CDR3 is TGCGCCAGCAGCTTGGATGGGCCCTCTAGCAATCAGCCCCAGCATTTT. Protein product: CASSLDGPSSNQPQHF.

This clonotype came up many times. The gene calls are TRBV20-1 and TRBJ2-7, with 8 bases fitting TRBD2. CDR1 and CDR2 from the germline V gene are DFQATT and SNEGSKA (reference sequence). This CDR3 is built from 14 residues. J gave up 5 bases and V 6 bases, and 12 bases lay outside the gene matches. The CDR3 region has the DNA TGCAGTGCGATGAGTCCCGGGACTAGTAACGAGCAGTACTTC. Translation gives CSAMSPGTSNEQYF.

This clonotype was counted at least ten times. J is TRBJ1-1 and V is TRBV6-1; D is unclear. V shed 3 bases and J shed 2 bases, with 7 bases lying between them. The germline gives CDR1 MNHNS, CDR2 SASEGT. The CDR3 loop spans 13 amino acids. The CDR3 DNA is TGTGCCAGCAGTGAGGGGTTCAACACTGAAGCTTTCTTT. It specifies CASSEGFNTEAFF.

CDR3 in DNA: TGTGCCAGCAGTGAATACAGAAGCTCCTACGAGCAGTACTTC. Encoded protein: CASSEYRSSYEQYF. V gene TRBV25-1 combines with J gene TRBJ2-7; D gene unclear. V lost 0 bases and J 0 bases, leaving 6 bases between the germline ends. The length of the CDR3 is 14 residues. Germline assignment: CDR1 MGHDK and CDR2 SYGVNS.

This clonotype appeared many times. The CDR3 sequence is CAWSSGTGYNEQFF. The CDR3 nucleotides are TGTGCCTGGAGCTCCGGGACAGGGTACAATGAGCAGTTCTTC. The rearrangement links TRBV30 to TRBJ2-1, with 9 nucleotides matching TRBD1. CDR1 is GTSNPN and CDR2 is SVGIG in the germline V gene (reference sequence). CDR3 length: 14 amino acids. Unmatched junction bases numbered 4, after V lost 3 bases and J lost 4 bases. Complete variable domain (other parts from reference TRBV30 and TRBJ2-1): SQTIHQWPATLVQPVGSPLSLECTVEGTSNPNLYWYRQAAGRGLQLLFYSVGIGQISSEVPQNLSASRPQDRQFILSSKKLLLSDSGFYLCAWSSGTGYNEQFFGPGTRLTVL.

This clonotype was seen ten or more times. The chain couples TRBV6-2 or TRBV6-3 to TRBJ2-5; TRBD2 agrees at 14 bases. Germline CDR1 is MNHEY and CDR2 is SVGEGT. The CDR3 sequence is 19 residues long. Trimming at V came to 4 bases and at J to 4 bases, leaving 14 bases not matched to a gene. The CDR3 DNA sequence: TGTGCCAGCAGTTCCGCCCATCGACTAGCGGGAGGGTTAGGAGAGACCCAGTACTTC. This gives the protein CASSSAHRLAGGLGETQYF.

V usage is TRBV5-1 and J usage is TRBJ1-1; D is unclear. Germline V CDR1 and CDR2: SGHRS, YFSETQ. V was clipped by 6 bases and J by 0 bases, with 12 bases between them. This CDR3 comprises 14 residues. Here the CDR3 DNA reads TGCGCCAGCAACTCGGGTACCATGAACACTGAAGCTTTCTTT. Residues: CASNSGTMNTEAFF.

The sample holds many counts of this clonotype. This sequence joins TRBV7-3 and TRBJ2-3; TRBD2 matches 16 bases. The CDR3 sequence is 17 residues long. From germline, CDR1 is SGHTA and CDR2 FQGTGA. V was clipped by 2 bases and J by 4 bases; unmatched bases: 3. For the CDR3, the DNA is TGTGCCAGCAGCTTACTTGGGACTAGCGGGAGGGCAGATACGCAGTATTTT. It is translated as CASSLLGTSGRADTQYF.

This clonotype has at least ten counts. The genes are TRBV6-1 and TRBJ1-2, with TRBD1 matching over 10 bases. Germline CDR1 is MNHNS and CDR2 is SASEGT. V gave up 8 bases and J gave up 2 bases; unmatched junction bases: 11. The CDR3 is 16 amino acids. The CDR3 loop reads CASLGPQGQGNYGYTF. DNA for the CDR3: TGTGCCAGCCTGGGCCCCCAGGGACAGGGGAACTATGGCTACACCTTC.

The V call is TRBV27, the J call TRBJ2-3; 13 bases match TRBD2. Germline CDR1 and CDR2: MNHEY and SMNVEV (reference sequence). The CDR3 spans 13 residues. J gave up 4 bases and V 9 bases, and 1 base lay outside the gene matches. CDR3 residues: CARLAGGADTQYF. CDR3 in DNA: TGTGCCAGACTAGCGGGAGGGGCAGATACGCAGTATTTT.

This clonotype was recorded many times. Relative to the germline gene, one junction end is altered; a read error may explain this. This rearrangement joins TRBV11-2 to TRBJ2-7; 7 bases map to TRBD2. This CDR3 has 14 residues. Per the germline V gene, CDR1 is SGHAT and CDR2 is FQNNGV. The CDR3 is CASSFLLGDYKQYF. The DNA of the CDR3 is TGTGCCAGCAGCTTCCTACTAGGGGACTACAAGCAGTACTTC.

This clonotype was observed at least ten times. The chain joins TRBV27 to TRBJ2-1, with 8 bases lining up with TRBD2. Trimming took 5 bases from V and 3 from J; bases not matched to a gene: 18. The CDR3 is 19 residues long. Per germline, CDR1 MNHEY and CDR2 SMNVEV (reference sequence). DNA of the CDR3: TGTGCCAGCAGTACATATCCCCCTATGAGCGGGAGTGTCTACAATGAGCAGTTCTTC. It encodes CASSTYPPMSGSVYNEQFF.

This chain joins TRBV7-9 and TRBJ1-4; D is undetermined. V lost 3 bases to trimming and J lost 3 bases, with 14 bases between them. The germline gives CDR1 SEHNR, CDR2 FQNEAQ (reference sequence). This CDR3 is built from 16 residues. The CDR3 DNA sequence: TGTGCCAGCAGCTTCGCCCCCGGAGGACCTAATGAAAAACTGTTTTTT. The encoded protein is CASSFAPGGPNEKLFF.

This clonotype was seen a few times. The chain uses TRBV7-9 and TRBJ1-2; D gene ambiguous. CDR3 length: 14 amino acids. Germline V gene sequence: CDR1 SEHNR, CDR2 FQNEAQ (reference sequence). Trimming removed 8 bases at V and 1 base at J, with 14 bases between. This CDR3 reads CASGKLDGNYGYTF. CDR3 nucleotides: TGTGCCAGCGGAAAGCTGGACGGTAACTATGGCTACACCTTC.